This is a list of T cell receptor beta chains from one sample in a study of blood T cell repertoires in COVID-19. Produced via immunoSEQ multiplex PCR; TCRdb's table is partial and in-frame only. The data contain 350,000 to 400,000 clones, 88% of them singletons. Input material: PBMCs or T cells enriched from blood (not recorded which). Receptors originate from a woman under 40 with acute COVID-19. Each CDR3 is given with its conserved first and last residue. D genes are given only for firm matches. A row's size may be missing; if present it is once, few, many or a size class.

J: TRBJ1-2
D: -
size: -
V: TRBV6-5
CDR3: CASSYDPSGGYTF
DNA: TGTGCCAGCAGTTACGACCCCTCGGGTGGCTACACCTTC

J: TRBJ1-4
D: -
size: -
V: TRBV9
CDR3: CASSPPGGSEKLFF
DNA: TGTGCCAGCAGCCCGCCGGGGGGCTCTGAAAAACTGTTTTTT

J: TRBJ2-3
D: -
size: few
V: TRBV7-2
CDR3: CASSFRRGATDTQYF
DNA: TGTGCCAGCAGCTTCCGCAGGGGGGCCACAGATACGCAGTATTTT

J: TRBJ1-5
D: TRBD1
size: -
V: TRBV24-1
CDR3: CATPRDRGRKHNQPQHF
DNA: TGTGCCACCCCCCGGGACAGGGGGCGGAAACACAATCAGCCCCAGCATTTT

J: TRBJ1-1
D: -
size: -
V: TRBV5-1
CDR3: CASSLVPGMNTEAFF
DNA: TGCGCCAGCAGCTTGGTTCCAGGGATGAACACTGAAGCTTTCTTT

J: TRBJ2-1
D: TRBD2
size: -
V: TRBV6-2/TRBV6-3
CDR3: CASSSYRGGGEQFF
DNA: TGTGCCAGCAGCAGTTACCGGGGGGGTGGTGAGCAGTTCTTC

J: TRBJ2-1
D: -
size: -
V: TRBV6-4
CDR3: CASSVDYYNEQFF
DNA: TGTGCCAGCAGTGTGGACTACTACAATGAGCAGTTCTTC

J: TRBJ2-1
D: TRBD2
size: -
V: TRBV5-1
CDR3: CASSLVERTRTSNEQFF
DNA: TGCGCCAGCAGCTTGGTTGAGAGGACTAGGACATCCAATGAGCAGTTCTTC

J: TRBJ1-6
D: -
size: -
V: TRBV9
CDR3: CASSVTEAYNSPLHF
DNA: TGTGCCAGCAGCGTAACCGAGGCCTATAATTCACCCCTCCACTTT

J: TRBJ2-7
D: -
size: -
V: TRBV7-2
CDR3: CASSLEDLRYF
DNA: TGTGCCAGCAGCTTAGAGGACTTGCGGTACTTC

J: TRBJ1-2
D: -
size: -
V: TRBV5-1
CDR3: CASSTVSESYGYTF
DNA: TGCGCCAGCAGCACGGTCTCTGAGTCCTATGGCTACACCTTC

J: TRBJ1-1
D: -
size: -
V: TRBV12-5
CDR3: CASGLGRGMERF
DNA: TGTGCTAGTGGTTTGGGAAGGGGTATGGAGAGATTT

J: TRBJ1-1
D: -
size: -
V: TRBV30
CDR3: CAWRYAGTGNEAFF
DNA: TGTGCCTGGAGGTATGCGGGTACGGGCAATGAAGCTTTCTTT

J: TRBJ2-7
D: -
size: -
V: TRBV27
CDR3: CASSLSHLFVRAGYEQYF
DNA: TGTGCCAGCAGTTTATCCCATTTATTTGTCAGGGCAGGCTACGAGCAGTACTTC

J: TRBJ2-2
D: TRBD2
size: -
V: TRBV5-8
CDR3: CASSLLAGRPGELFF
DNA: TGTGCCAGCAGCCTACTAGCGGGGAGGCCCGGGGAGCTGTTTTTT

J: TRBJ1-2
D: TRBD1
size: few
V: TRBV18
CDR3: CASSSDRVSGYTF
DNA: TGTGCCAGCTCATCCGACAGGGTTTCTGGCTACACCTTC

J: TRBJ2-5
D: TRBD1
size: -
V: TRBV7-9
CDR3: CASSFSPVGDRVWETQYF
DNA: TGTGCCAGCAGCTTTAGTCCGGTGGGGGACAGGGTTTGGGAGACCCAGTACTTC

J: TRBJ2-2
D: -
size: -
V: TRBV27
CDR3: CASGGTGELFF
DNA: TGTGCCAGCGGCGGCACCGGGGAGCTGTTTTTT

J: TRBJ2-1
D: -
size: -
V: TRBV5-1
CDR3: CASMPGTYYNEQFF
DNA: TGCGCCAGCATGCCCGGGACATACTACAATGAGCAGTTCTTC

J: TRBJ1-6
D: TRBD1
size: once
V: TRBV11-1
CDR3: CASSDRENSPLHF
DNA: TGTGCCAGCAGCGACAGGGAAAATTCACCCCTCCACTTT

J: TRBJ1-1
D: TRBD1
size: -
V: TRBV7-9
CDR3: CASSVQGVSAEAFF
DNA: TGTGCCAGCAGCGTTCAGGGGGTGAGCGCTGAAGCTTTCTTT

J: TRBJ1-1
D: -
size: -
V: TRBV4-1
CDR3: CASSQVPGGHTEAFF
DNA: TGCGCCAGCAGCCAAGTGCCGGGGGGCCACACTGAAGCTTTCTTT

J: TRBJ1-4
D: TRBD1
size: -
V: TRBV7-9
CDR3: CASSLTRDSGPFNNEKLFF
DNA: TGTGCCAGCAGCTTGACTAGGGACAGCGGCCCTTTTAATAATGAAAAACTGTTTTTT

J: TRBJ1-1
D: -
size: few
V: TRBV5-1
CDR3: CASSFGTNTEAFF
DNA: TGCGCCAGCAGCTTCGGTACGAACACTGAAGCTTTCTTT

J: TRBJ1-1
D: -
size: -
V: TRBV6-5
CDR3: CASSPNNMNTEAFF
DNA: TGTGCCAGCAGTCCCAACAACATGAACACTGAAGCTTTCTTT